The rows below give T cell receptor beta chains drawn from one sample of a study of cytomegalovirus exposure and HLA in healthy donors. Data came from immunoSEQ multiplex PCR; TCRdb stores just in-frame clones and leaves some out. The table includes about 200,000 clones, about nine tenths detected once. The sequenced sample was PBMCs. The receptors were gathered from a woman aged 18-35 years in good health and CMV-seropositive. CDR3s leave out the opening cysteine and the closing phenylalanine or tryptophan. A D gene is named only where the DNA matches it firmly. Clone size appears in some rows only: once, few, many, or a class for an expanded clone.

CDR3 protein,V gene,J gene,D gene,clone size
ASSTPGQGTGELF,TRBV6-6,TRBJ2-2,TRBD1,.
ASSLGQGETQY,TRBV7-7,TRBJ2-5,TRBD1,.
ASSIPGSTGELF,TRBV19,TRBJ2-2,.,.
ASTTAGWNTGELF,TRBV7-2,TRBJ2-2,.,.
SVEGQYYGYT,TRBV29-1,TRBJ1-2,.,.
ASSHPTGPYEQY,TRBV7-9,TRBJ2-7,TRBD1,.
ASSFWPGGELF,TRBV5-1,TRBJ2-2,.,.
ASSPGARGAEAF,TRBV4-1,TRBJ1-1,.,.
AWAAGSSNQPQH,TRBV30,TRBJ1-5,.,few
ASSVESGHPYEQY,TRBV9,TRBJ2-7,.,.
ASSTTGTGQETQY,TRBV19,TRBJ2-5,TRBD1,.
ASSVERRASLDEQF,TRBV9,TRBJ2-1,.,.
ASSAGTSGRFYNEQF,TRBV7-9,TRBJ2-1,TRBD2,.
ASSLGRWGDGYT,TRBV7-3,TRBJ1-2,.,few
ASSSQGLDGYT,TRBV28,TRBJ1-2,.,.
ASSLLSGINTGELF,TRBV27,TRBJ2-2,TRBD2,.
ASSLRTSGFSRNEQF,TRBV7-9,TRBJ2-1,TRBD2,.
ASSSRPTGWKGDEQF,TRBV5-1,TRBJ2-1,.,.